The 5 T cell receptor beta chains below come from one sample, sequenced in a study of molecular identifiers for immune sequencing clone quantification (dated by TCRdb to the late 2010s). Library preparation employed PCR. The listed sequencing device is NextSeq 500. TCRdb ran its own pipeline on the public reads, namely fastp trimming at Q25 and MiXCR clone calling, and kept in-frame beta chains. Each CDR3 protein gets just one entry, which takes the most common genes and DNA from the rows behind it. In this sample the table shows about 500,000 distinct CDR3 sequences, about 26% of which occur a single time. The top ten clonotypes cover roughly 0.77% of the sample. The sequenced sample consisted of naive CD8+ T cells from blood, with Jurkat cell RNA spiked in. Read against the paper, the sample's cell subset or site label means: FACS-sorted CD8+CD4-CCR7+CD45RA+ naive T cells. The receptors here all came from a human donor in good health. Some libraries in this study had Jurkat cell RNA spiked in.

This clonotype was seen repeatedly, ten times or more. The chain carries TRBV4-3 and TRBJ2-4; D could derive from TRBD1 or TRBD2 (5 bases each). This CDR3 has 17 residues. The germline V gene encodes CDR1 LGHNA and CDR2 YSLEER. V lost 0 bases, J lost 6 bases, and 18 bases lay in between. CDR3 region: CASSQDRGYTGANIQYF. CDR3 sequence (DNA): TGCGCCAGCAGCCAAGATCGGGGCTACACCGGGGCAAACATTCAGTACTTC.

There are many counts of this clonotype. The chain has TRBV10-3 and TRBJ2-7, with 7 bases lining up with TRBD1. J gave up 3 bases and V 4 bases, and 3 bases lay outside the gene matches. From germline, CDR1 is ENHRY and CDR2 SYGVKD. This CDR3 is 13 amino acids long. The CDR3 reads CAISGDSHYEQYF. CDR3 in DNA: TGTGCCATCAGTGGGGACAGCCACTACGAGCAGTACTTC.

This clonotype has a count of ten or more. This CDR3 reads CASSSGTSPSYEQYF. The CDR3 region has the DNA TGCGCCAGCAGCTCGGGGACTTCTCCATCCTACGAGCAGTACTTC. This sequence joins TRBV5-1 and TRBJ2-7, with a possible D match to TRBD2 (6 bases). Trimming stripped 3 bases from V and 1 base from J, with 14 bases between. Germline values: CDR1 SGHRS, CDR2 YFSETQ. This CDR3 has 15 residues.

This clonotype has more than one count but fewer than ten. The chain combines TRBV6-2 or TRBV6-3 with TRBJ2-3; no reliable D call. CDR1 and CDR2 (germline): MNHEY, SVGEGT. The V end lost 5 bases, the J end lost 1 base, and 10 bases lay between the germline ends. There are 14 residues in the CDR3. This CDR3 reads CASSAPPRTDTQYF. The CDR3 DNA is TGTGCCAGCAGTGCCCCGCCCCGCACAGATACGCAGTATTTT.

The chain employs TRBV7-9 and TRBJ2-5, with D unclear. From germline, CDR1 is SEHNR and CDR2 FQNEAQ (reference sequence). V was trimmed by 1 base and J by 13 bases, leaving 19 bases between them. This CDR3 is 14 amino acids long. This chain's CDR3 is CASSLVSLQEPPYF. DNA of the CDR3: TGTGCCAGCAGCTTAGTTTCCCTGCAAGAGCCCCCGTACTTC.